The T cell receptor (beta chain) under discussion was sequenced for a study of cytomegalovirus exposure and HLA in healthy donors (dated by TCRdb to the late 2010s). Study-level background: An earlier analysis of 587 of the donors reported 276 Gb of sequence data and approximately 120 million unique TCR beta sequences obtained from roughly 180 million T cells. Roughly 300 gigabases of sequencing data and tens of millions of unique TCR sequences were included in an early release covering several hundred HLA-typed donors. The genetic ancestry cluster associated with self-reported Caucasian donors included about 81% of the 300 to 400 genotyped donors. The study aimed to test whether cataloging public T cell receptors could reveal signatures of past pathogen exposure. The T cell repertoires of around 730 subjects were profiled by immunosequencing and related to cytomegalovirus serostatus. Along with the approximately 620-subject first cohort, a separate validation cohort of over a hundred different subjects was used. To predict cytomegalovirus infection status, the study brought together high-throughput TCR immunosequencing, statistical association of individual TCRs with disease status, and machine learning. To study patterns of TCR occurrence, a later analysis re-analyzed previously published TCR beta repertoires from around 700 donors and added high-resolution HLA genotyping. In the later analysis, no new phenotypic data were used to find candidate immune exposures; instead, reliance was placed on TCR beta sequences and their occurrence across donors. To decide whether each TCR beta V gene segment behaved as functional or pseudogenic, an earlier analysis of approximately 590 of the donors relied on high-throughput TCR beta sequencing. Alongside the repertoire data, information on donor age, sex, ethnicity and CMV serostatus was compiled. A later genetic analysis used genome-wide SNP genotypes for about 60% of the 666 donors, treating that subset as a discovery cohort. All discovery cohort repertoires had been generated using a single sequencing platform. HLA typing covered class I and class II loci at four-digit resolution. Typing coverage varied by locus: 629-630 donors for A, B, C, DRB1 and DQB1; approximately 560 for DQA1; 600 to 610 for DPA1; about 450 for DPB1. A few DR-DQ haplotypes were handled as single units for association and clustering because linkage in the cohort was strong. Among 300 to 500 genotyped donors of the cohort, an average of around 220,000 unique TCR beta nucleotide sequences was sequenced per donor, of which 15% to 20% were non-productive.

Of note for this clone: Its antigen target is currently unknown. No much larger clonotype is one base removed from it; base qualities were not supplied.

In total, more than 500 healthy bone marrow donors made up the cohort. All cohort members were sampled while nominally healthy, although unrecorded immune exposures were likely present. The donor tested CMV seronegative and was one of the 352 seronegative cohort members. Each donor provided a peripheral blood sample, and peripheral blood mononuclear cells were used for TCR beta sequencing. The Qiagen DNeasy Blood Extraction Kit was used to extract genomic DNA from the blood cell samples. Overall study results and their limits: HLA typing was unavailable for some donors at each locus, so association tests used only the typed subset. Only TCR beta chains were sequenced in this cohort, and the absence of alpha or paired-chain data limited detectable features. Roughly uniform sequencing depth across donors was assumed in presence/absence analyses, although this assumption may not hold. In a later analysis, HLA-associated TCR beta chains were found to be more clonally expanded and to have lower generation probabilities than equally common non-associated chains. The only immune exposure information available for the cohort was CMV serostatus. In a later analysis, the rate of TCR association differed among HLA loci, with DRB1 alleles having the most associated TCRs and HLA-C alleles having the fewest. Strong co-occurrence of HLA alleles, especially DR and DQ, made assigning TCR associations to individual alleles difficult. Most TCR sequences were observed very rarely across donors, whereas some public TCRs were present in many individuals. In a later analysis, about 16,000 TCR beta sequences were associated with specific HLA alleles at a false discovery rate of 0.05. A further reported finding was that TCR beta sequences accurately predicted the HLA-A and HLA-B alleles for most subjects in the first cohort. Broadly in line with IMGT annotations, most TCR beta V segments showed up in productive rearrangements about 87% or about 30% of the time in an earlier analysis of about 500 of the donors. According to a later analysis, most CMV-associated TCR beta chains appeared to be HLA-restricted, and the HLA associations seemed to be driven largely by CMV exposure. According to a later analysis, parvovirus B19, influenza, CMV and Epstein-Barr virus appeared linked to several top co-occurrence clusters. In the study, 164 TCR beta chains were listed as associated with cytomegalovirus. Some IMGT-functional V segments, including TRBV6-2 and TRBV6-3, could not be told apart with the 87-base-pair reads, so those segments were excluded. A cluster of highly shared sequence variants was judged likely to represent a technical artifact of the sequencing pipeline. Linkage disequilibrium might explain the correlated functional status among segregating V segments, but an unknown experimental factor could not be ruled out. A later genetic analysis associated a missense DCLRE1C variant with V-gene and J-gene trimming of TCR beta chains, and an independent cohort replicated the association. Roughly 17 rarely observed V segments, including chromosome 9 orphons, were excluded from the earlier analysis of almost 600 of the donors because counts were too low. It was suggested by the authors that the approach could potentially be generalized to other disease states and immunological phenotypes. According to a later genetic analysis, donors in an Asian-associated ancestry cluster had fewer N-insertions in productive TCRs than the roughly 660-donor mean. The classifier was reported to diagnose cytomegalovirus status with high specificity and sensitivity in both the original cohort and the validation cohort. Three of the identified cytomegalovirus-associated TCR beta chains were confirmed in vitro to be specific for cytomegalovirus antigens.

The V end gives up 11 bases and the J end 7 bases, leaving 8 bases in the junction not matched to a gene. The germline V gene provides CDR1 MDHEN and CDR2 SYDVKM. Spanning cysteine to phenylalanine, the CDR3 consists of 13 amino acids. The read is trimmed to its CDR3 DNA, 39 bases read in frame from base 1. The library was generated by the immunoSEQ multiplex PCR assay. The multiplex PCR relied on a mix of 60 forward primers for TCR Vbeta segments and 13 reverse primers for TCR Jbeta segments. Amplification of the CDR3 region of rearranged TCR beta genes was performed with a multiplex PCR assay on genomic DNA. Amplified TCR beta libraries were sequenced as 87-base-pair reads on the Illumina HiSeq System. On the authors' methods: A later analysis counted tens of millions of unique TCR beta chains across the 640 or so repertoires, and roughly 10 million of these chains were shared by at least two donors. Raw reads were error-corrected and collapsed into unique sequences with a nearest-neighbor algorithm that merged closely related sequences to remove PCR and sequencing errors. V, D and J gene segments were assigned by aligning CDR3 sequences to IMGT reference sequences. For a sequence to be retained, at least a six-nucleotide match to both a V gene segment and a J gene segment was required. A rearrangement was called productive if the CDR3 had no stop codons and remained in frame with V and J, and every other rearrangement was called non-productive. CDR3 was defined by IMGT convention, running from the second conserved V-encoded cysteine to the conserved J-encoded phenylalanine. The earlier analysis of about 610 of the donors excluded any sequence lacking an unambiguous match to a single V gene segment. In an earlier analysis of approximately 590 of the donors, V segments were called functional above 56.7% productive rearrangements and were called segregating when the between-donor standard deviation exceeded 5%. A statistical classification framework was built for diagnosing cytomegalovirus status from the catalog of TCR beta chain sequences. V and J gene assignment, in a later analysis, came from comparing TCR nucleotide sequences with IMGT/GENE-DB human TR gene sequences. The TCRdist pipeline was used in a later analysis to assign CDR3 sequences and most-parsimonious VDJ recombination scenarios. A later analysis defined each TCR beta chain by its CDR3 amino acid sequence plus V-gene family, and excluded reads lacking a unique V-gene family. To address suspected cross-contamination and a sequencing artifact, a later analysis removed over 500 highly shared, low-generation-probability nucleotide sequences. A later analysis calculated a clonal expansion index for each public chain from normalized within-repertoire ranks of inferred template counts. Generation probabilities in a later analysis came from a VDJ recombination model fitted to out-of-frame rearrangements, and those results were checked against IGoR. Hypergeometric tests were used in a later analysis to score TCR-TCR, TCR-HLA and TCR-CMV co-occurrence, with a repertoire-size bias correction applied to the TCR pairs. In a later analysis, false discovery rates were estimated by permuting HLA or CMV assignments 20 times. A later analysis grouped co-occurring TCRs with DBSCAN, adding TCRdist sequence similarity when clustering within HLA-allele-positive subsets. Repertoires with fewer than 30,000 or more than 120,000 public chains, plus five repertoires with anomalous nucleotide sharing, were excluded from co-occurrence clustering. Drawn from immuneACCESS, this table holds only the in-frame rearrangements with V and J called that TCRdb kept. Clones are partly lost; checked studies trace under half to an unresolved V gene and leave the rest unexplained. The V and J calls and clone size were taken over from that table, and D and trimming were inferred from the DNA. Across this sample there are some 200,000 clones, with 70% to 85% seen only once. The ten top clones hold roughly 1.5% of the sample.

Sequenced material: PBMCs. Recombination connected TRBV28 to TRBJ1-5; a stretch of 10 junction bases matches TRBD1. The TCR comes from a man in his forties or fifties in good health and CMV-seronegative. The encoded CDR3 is CASSRDRGQPQHF. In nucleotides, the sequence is TGTGCCTCCTCTAGGGACAGGGGACAGCCCCAGCATTTT.